This entry lists 12 T cell receptor beta chains sequenced from one sample in a study of cytomegalovirus exposure and HLA in healthy donors. 60 Vbeta and 13 Jbeta primers were used in PCR. The repertoire was sequenced with immunoSEQ multiplex PCR; TCRdb's copy has only in-frame clones and lacks some. The profile shows 150,000 to 250,000 clones, about four fifths of them singletons. The sequenced sample was PBMCs. The receptors come from a girl aged 5 to 17 in good health and CMV-seropositive.

This chain uses TRBV6-5 with TRBJ2-5; 13 bases map to TRBD2. J was trimmed by 4 bases and V by 4 bases; bases with no gene match: 3. Germline V CDR1 and CDR2: MNHEY, SVGAGI. There are 15 residues in the CDR3. The CDR3 is CASSFGLAGAETQYF. The CDR3 nucleotides are TGTGCCAGCAGTTTCGGACTAGCGGGGGCAGAGACCCAGTACTTC.

The rearrangement joins TRBV27 to TRBJ1-2; a possible D gene is TRBD1 (5 bases). The CDR3 spans 12 residues. The V gene's germline CDR1 is MNHEY and CDR2 SMNVEV (reference sequence). V was pared by 5 bases and J by 2 bases, with 6 bases between. The CDR3 region has the DNA TGTGCCAGCAGTGCAGGGAACTATGGCTACACCTTC. This sequence encodes CASSAGNYGYTF.

The gene calls are TRBV19 and TRBJ2-3, with 11 bases fitting TRBD2. CDR3 length: 17 amino acids. The V gene's germline CDR1 is LNHDA and CDR2 SQIVND (reference sequence). V gave up 6 bases and J gave up 1 base; unmatched junction bases: 9. As DNA, the CDR3 is TGTGCCAGTAGAACTAGCGGGGGATCATGGGGCACAGATACGCAGTATTTT. Translating it yields CASRTSGGSWGTDTQYF.

This clone has a single count. This chain uses TRBV4-3 with TRBJ2-7; 10 bases align to TRBD2. The CDR3 loop spans 15 amino acids. Germline CDR1 and CDR2: LGHNA and YSLEER. V trimming: 3 bases; J trimming: 0 bases; junction bases outside the gene matches: 2. This chain's CDR3 is CASSQASGGSYEQYF. In DNA, the CDR3 is TGCGCCAGCAGCCAGGCTAGCGGGGGCTCCTACGAGCAGTACTTC.

The chain joins TRBV9 to TRBJ1-4, with a weak D call TRBD1 (5 bases). Looked up from germline, CDR1 is SGDLS and CDR2 is YYNGEE. The CDR3 covers 14 residues. Deletions cut 3 bases from V and 4 bases from J, with 10 bases between. The CDR3 spells CASSGGTNNEKLFF. The CDR3 bases are TGTGCCAGCAGCGGCGGGACGAATAATGAAAAACTGTTTTTT.

The CDR3 loop reads CASSYASGGSGEQYF. CDR3 nucleotide sequence: TGTGCCAGCAGTTACGCCTCAGGGGGGAGCGGCGAGCAGTACTTC. The chain employs TRBV6-6 and TRBJ2-7, with a weak D call TRBD1 (7 bases). Germline CDR1 reads MNHNY; CDR2 reads SVGAGI (reference sequence). Deletions cut 2 bases from V and 6 bases from J, with 17 bases between. This CDR3 has 15 amino acids.

This chain's CDR3 is CASSLAATAQGDTQYF. CDR3 DNA: TGCGCCAGCAGCTTGGCGGCCACCGCGCAGGGAGATACGCAGTATTTT. V usage is TRBV5-1 and J usage is TRBJ2-3, with a possible D match to TRBD1 (5 bases). Germline assignment: CDR1 SGHRS and CDR2 YFSETQ. This CDR3 spans 16 amino acids. The V gene lost 0 bases and the J gene lost 5 bases, with 16 bases spanning the gap.

V and J are TRBV27 and TRBJ1-1, with TRBD1 matching over 9 bases. CDR1 and CDR2 (germline): MNHEY, SMNVEV (reference sequence). V was clipped by 0 bases and J by 3 bases; unmatched bases: 8. This CDR3 comprises 17 residues. The CDR3 protein is CASSLSSGQGPYTEAFF. Here the CDR3 DNA reads TGTGCCAGCAGTTTATCTTCCGGACAGGGGCCTTACACTGAAGCTTTCTTT.

The V and J genes are TRBV7-9 and TRBJ2-7; no firm D call. The germline gives CDR1 SEHNR, CDR2 FQNEAQ (reference sequence). V was trimmed by 1 base and J by 6 bases, leaving 16 bases between them. This CDR3 is built from 15 residues. The CDR3 nucleotides are TGTGCCAGCAGCTTAGTGTCTGCCGTAGTCGGCGAGCAGTACTTC. Its translation: CASSLVSAVVGEQYF.

The V gene is TRBV27, the J gene TRBJ1-5; D is uncertain. The CDR3 is 13 residues long. CDR1 is MNHEY and CDR2 is SMNVEV in the germline V gene (reference sequence). Trimming removed 2 bases from V and 2 bases from J, with 4 bases in between. CDR3: CASSLRGNQPQHF. The CDR3 DNA reads TGTGCCAGCAGTTTACGGGGCAATCAGCCCCAGCATTTT.

The V call is TRBV30, the J call TRBJ2-4, with 8 bases fitting TRBD2. The germline gives CDR1 GTSNPN, CDR2 SVGIG (reference sequence). Unmatched junction bases numbered 6, after V lost 6 bases and J lost 8 bases. This CDR3 has 12 amino acids. CDR3 region: CACGGATDIQYF. The CDR3 region has the DNA TGTGCCTGCGGGGGGGCCACGGACATTCAGTACTTC.

The chain links TRBV4-1 to TRBJ1-2; D is perhaps TRBD1 (5 bases). The CDR3 sequence is 14 residues long. The germline V gene has CDR1 MGHRA and CDR2 YSYEKL. Trimming left V 4 bases short and J 0 bases short, with 9 bases between. The CDR3 sequence: CASSRGPTNYGYTF. The CDR3 DNA follows: TGCGCCAGCAGCCGGGGCCCAACTAACTATGGCTACACCTTC.